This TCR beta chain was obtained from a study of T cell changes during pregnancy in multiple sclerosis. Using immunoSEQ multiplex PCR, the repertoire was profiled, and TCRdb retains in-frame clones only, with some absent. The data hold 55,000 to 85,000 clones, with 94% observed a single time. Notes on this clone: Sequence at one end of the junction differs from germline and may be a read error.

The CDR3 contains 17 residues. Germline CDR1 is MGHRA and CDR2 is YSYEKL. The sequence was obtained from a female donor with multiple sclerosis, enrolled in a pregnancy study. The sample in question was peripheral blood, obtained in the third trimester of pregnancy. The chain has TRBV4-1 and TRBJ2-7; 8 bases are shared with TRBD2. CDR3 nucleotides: TGCGCCAGCAACCAAGAGCACAGCGGGGGCTCTGCCTACGAGCAGTACTTC. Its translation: CASNQEHSGGSAYEQYF.